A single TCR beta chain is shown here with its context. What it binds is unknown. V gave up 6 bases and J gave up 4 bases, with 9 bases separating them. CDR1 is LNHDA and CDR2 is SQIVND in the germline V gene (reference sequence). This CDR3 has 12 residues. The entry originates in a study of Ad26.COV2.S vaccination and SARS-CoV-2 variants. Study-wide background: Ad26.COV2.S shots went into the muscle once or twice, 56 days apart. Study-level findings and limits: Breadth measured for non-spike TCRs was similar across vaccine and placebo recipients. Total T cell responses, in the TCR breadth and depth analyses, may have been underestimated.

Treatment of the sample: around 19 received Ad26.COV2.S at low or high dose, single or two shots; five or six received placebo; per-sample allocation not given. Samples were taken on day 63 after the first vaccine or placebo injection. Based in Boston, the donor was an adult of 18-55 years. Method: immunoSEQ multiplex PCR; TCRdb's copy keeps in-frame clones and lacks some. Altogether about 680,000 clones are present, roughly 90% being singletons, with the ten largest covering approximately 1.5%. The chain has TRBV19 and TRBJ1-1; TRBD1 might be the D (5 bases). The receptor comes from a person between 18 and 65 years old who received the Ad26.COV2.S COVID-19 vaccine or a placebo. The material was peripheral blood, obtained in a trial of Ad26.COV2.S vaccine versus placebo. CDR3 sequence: CASSAQATEAFF. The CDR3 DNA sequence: TGTGCCAGTAGCGCACAGGCCACTGAAGCTTTCTTT.